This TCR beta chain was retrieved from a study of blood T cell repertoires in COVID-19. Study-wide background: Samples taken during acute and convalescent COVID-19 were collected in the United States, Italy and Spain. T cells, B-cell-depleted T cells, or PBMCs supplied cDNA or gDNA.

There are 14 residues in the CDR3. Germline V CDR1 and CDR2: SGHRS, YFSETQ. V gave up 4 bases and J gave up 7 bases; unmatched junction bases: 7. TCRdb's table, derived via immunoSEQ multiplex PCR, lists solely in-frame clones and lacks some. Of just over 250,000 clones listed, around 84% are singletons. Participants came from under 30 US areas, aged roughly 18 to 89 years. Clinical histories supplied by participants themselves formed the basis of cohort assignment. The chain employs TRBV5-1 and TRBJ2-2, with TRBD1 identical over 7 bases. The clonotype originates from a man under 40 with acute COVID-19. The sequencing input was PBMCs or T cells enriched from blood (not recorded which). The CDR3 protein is CASSPAGGHGELFF. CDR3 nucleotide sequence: TGCGCCAGCAGCCCGGCAGGGGGACACGGGGAGCTGTTTTTT.